This is a list of T cell receptor beta chains from one sample in a study of T cell responses to AZD1222 COVID-19 vaccine. The method was immunoSEQ multiplex PCR; TCRdb's version includes in-frame clones alone and lacks a portion of them. The table has about 94,000 clones, 90% seen once. The sample consisted of peripheral blood, taken on day 0 of AZD1222 vaccination. The receptors derive from an adult in good health. Both conserved end residues are part of each CDR3. The D gene is left open where the match is weak. Size tells how often a clone was seen (once, few, many) or the class of an expanded clone, and some rows leave it out.

J gene	clone size	D gene	V gene	CDR3 DNA	CDR3 protein
TRBJ2-1	once	.	TRBV7-7	TGTGCTAGCAGCTTAGAGGGAGGGCAGGGGGCCGGAGAGCAGTTCTTC	CASSLEGGQGAGEQFF
TRBJ1-6	.	.	TRBV12-3/TRBV12-4	TGTGCCAGCACCTGGGCCCGGGGGGTCCTCCACTTT	CASTWARGVLHF
TRBJ2-7	.	TRBD1	TRBV11-1	TGTGCCAGCAGCACGCAGGACAGGGGGGACTACGAGCAGTACTTC	CASSTQDRGDYEQYF
TRBJ1-5	.	TRBD1	TRBV24-1	TGTGCCACCAGTGGCCGACAGGGTCACAATCAGCCCCAGCATTTT	CATSGRQGHNQPQHF
TRBJ2-1	.	.	TRBV5-8	TGTGCCAGCAGCCCGAAGACTTGGACTACTGACAATGAGCAGTTCTTC	CASSPKTWTTDNEQFF
TRBJ1-1	.	.	TRBV6-5	TGTGCCAGCAGAGAGGTAATGAACACTGAAGCTTTCTTT	CASREVMNTEAFF
TRBJ1-3	.	.	TRBV28	TGTGCCAGCAGTTTATTGGACACCATATATTTT	CASSLLDTIYF
TRBJ2-2	.	TRBD2	TRBV11-2	TGTGCCAGCAGCTTAGTTGTGTTGGCGACTAGCTGGACCGGGGAGCTGTTTTTT	CASSLVVLATSWTGELFF
TRBJ2-5	.	TRBD1	TRBV10-1	TGCGCCAGCAGCGAAATCCGAACGACAGGGTACGAAGAGACCCAGTACTTC	CASSEIRTTGYEETQYF
TRBJ2-2	once	.	TRBV5-1	TGCGCCAGCAGCTTGAGTGCGGGGGCCAACACCGGGGAGCTGTTTTTT	CASSLSAGANTGELFF
TRBJ2-7	.	.	TRBV24-1	TGTGCCACCAGTGACCCCCTCAAAGGGGACGAGCAGTACTTC	CATSDPLKGDEQYF
TRBJ2-1	.	.	TRBV13	TGTGCCAGCAGCTTAGAGGGACCCGACAATGAGCAGTTCTTC	CASSLEGPDNEQFF
TRBJ2-5	.	TRBD1	TRBV14	TGTGCCAGCAGCCTGACAGGGGTCCAAGAGACCCAGTACTTC	CASSLTGVQETQYF
TRBJ1-1	.	.	TRBV27	TGTGCCAGCAGTAATTCCGGGGCGCGCGTAGCTTTCTTT	CASSNSGARVAFF
TRBJ2-2	.	.	TRBV6-2/TRBV6-3	TGTGCCAGCAGTAGATCGGGACGGGAGAACACCGGGGAGCTGTTTTTT	CASSRSGRENTGELFF
TRBJ1-3	.	.	TRBV30	TGTGCCTGGAGTGTGCCGAGCCCGGGACAACGAAACACCATATATTTT	CAWSVPSPGQRNTIYF
TRBJ2-3	.	TRBD2	TRBV3-1/TRBV3-2	TGTGCCAGCAGCCCCCCGACTAGCGGGGGGGTTAGCACAGATACGCAGTATTTT	CASSPPTSGGVSTDTQYF
TRBJ2-7	.	.	TRBV3-1/TRBV3-2	TGTGCCAGCAGCCAATGGACTGACGAGCAGTACTTC	CASSQWTDEQYF
TRBJ2-2	.	.	TRBV6-5	TGTGCCAGCAGTTACGAGTACACCGGGGAGCTGTTTTTT	CASSYEYTGELFF
TRBJ1-1	.	TRBD1	TRBV2	TGTGCCAGCAGTCGACAGGGGATGAACACTGAAGCTTTCTTT	CASSRQGMNTEAFF
TRBJ2-7	.	.	TRBV3-1/TRBV3-2	TGTGCCAGCAGCCAAGGAGCTCGTCAGCAGTACTTC	CASSQGARQQYF
TRBJ2-5	.	.	TRBV5-4	TGTGCCAGCAGCCAACCCGGGGCAGCGCCATACTTC	CASSQPGAAPYF
TRBJ1-1	.	.	TRBV5-6	TGTGCCAGCAGCTTCCCCATTGCCACTGAAGCTTTCTTT	CASSFPIATEAFF
TRBJ2-7	.	TRBD2	TRBV10-3	TGTGCCATCAGTGGGGGGTTGAGTAGCGGGGACTACGAGCAGTACTTC	CAISGGLSSGDYEQYF
TRBJ1-2	.	.	TRBV5-4	TGTGCCAGCAGCTGGGGACAAGGAAATGGCTACACCTTC	CASSWGQGNGYTF
TRBJ1-2	once	TRBD1	TRBV6-2/TRBV6-3	TGTGCCAGCAGTTACTCCGAGACAGGGGGACAGGGCTACACCTTC	CASSYSETGGQGYTF
TRBJ1-1	.	.	TRBV20-1	TGCAGTGCTAACGGGGGCACTGAAGCTTTCTTT	CSANGGTEAFF
TRBJ2-5	few	.	TRBV28	TGTGCCAGCAGCCGCCTAACGGCCCGGGGAGAGACCCAGTACTTC	CASSRLTARGETQYF
TRBJ1-5	.	TRBD1	TRBV18	TGTGCCAGCTCCCTGGGACAGGGGGAGAATCAGCCCCAGCATTTT	CASSLGQGENQPQHF
TRBJ1-4	.	.	TRBV6-5	TGTGCCAGCATGCCAGGGGCAACTAATGAAAAACTGTTTTTT	CASMPGATNEKLFF
TRBJ2-5	.	TRBD1	TRBV27	TGTGCCAGCAGTACTCGACAGGGCGGTTCAAGAGAGACCCAGTACTTC	CASSTRQGGSRETQYF
TRBJ1-1	.	.	TRBV2	TGTGCCAGCAGTGAAATCTCCGGAGGTACTGAAGCTTTCTTT	CASSEISGGTEAFF
TRBJ2-6	.	.	TRBV6-2/TRBV6-3	TGTGCCAGCAGTTACACCAACCCTCACAGGGCTGGGGCCAACGTCCTGACTTTC	CASSYTNPHRAGANVLTF
TRBJ2-1	once	.	TRBV3-1/TRBV3-2	TGTGCCAGCAGCCCTCCCGGCGGCTGGGGCGGAAATGCCAACAATGAGCAGTTCTTC	CASSPPGGWGGNANNEQFF
TRBJ2-7	.	.	TRBV7-2	TGTGCCAGCAGGACCCTCTCGGGGGTGGCATCCTCCTACGAGCAGTACTTC	CASRTLSGVASSYEQYF
TRBJ1-3	.	.	TRBV3-1/TRBV3-2	TGTGCCAGCAGCCAAGAGGACCTTTCCAACACCATATATTTT	CASSQEDLSNTIYF
TRBJ1-2	.	TRBD1	TRBV27	TGTGCCAGCAGTTTATGGGGGCAGGGGGCAGGTGGCTACACCTTC	CASSLWGQGAGGYTF
TRBJ1-4	.	TRBD1	TRBV10-3	TGTGCCATCCGCCGACAGGGGGCGGAAAAACTGTTTTTT	CAIRRQGAEKLFF
TRBJ1-1	few	.	TRBV2	TGTGCCAGCAGTGATTGGGGAAACACTGAAGCTTTCTTT	CASSDWGNTEAFF
TRBJ2-7	few	.	TRBV7-2	TGTGCCAGCAGCGCCCAACAGGGTTACGAGCAGTACTTC	CASSAQQGYEQYF
TRBJ1-1	.	TRBD1	TRBV18	TGTGCCAGCTCACCACCTCAGGGGGCGATTACTGAAGCTTTCTTT	CASSPPQGAITEAFF
TRBJ2-6	.	TRBD2	TRBV18	TGTGCCAGCTCATCGCTCGGGGGGGCCTCTGGGGCCAACGTCCTGACTTTC	CASSSLGGASGANVLTF
TRBJ2-1	.	.	TRBV6-4	TGTGCCAGCAGTGACTCGGGACTTTCTCCTTACAATGAGCAGTTCTTC	CASSDSGLSPYNEQFF
TRBJ2-5	few	.	TRBV7-8	TGTGCCAGCAGCGCGAGTCTATTAAGACGAGAGACCCAGTACTTC	CASSASLLRRETQYF
TRBJ1-1	.	.	TRBV12-3/TRBV12-4	TGTGCCAGCAGTTTATTCTTGAACACTGAAGCTTTCTTT	CASSLFLNTEAFF
TRBJ2-2	.	TRBD2	TRBV2	TGTGCCAGCAAATGGGCGGGGGACAACACCGGGGAGCTGTTTTTT	CASKWAGDNTGELFF
TRBJ2-2	.	.	TRBV23-1	TGCGCCAGCAGTCTTGAAGCCTCCGACACCGGGGAGCTGTTTTTT	CASSLEASDTGELFF
TRBJ2-1	.	.	TRBV5-1	TGCGCCAGCAGCTTGATCAGCGGTTCCTACAATGAGCAGTTCTTC	CASSLISGSYNEQFF
TRBJ1-4	.	.	TRBV2	TGTGCCAGCAGTGGGACAGAGGGGAATGAAAAACTGTTTTTT	CASSGTEGNEKLFF
TRBJ2-1	.	TRBD1	TRBV11-1	TGTGCCAGCAGCTTTGGGGGACAGGGGAGGGATGAGCAGTTCTTC	CASSFGGQGRDEQFF